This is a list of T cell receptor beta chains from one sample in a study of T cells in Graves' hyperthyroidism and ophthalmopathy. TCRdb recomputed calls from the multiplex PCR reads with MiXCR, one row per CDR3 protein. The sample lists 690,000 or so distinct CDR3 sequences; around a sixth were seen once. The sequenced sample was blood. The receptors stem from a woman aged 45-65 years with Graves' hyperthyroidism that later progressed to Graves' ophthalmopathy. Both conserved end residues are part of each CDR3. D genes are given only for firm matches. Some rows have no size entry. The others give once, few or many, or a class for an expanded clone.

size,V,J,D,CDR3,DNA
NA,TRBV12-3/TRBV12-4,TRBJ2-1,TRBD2,CASSLLVAGGRNEQFF,TGTGCCAGCAGTTTATTGGTGGCGGGGGGGCGTAATGAGCAGTTCTTC
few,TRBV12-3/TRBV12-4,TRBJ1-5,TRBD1,CASSPSGTGWVGNQPQHF,TGTGCCAGCAGTCCCTCCGGGACAGGGTGGGTTGGCAATCAGCCCCAGCATTTT
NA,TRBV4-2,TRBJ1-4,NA,CASSPSYPTNEKLFF,TGTGCCAGCAGCCCCTCATACCCAACTAATGAAAAACTGTTTTTT
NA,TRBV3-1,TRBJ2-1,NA,CASSQDASRNEQFF,TGTGCCAGCAGCCAAGATGCCTCGAGGAATGAGCAGTTCTTC
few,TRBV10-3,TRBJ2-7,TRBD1,CAITRGGTGGIYEQYF,TGTGCCATCACCCGAGGAGGAACAGGGGGCATCTACGAGCAGTACTTC
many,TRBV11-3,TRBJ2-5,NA,CASSRMRGETQYF,TGTGCCAGCAGCCGGATGAGGGGAGAGACCCAGTACTTC
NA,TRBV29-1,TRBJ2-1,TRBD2,CSVPSGGGSYNEQFF,TGCAGCGTTCCTAGCGGGGGGGGCTCCTACAATGAGCAGTTCTTC
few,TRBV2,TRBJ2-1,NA,CASEGWDRGNTYNERFF,TGTGCCAGCGAGGGCTGGGATCGGGGCAACACCTACAATGAGCGGTTCTTC
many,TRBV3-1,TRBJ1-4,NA,CASSQGVTGLNEKLFF,TGTGCCAGCAGCCAAGGCGTGACAGGCCTCAATGAAAAACTGTTTTTT
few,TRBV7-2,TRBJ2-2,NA,CASSLSSGPTGELFF,TGTGCCAGCAGCTTATCGAGCGGCCCCACCGGGGAGCTGTTTTTT
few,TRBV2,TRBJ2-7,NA,CASSEHGSSSYEQYF,TGTGCCAGCAGTGAACATGGATCCAGCTCCTACGAGCAGTACTTC
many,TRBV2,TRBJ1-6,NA,CASSPVASYNSPLHF,TGTGCCAGCAGCCCCGTAGCCTCCTATAATTCACCCCTCCACTTT
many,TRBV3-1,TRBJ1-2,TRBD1,CASSQTTTGLGYTF,TGTGCCAGCAGCCAAACCACGACAGGGCTTGGCTACACCTTC
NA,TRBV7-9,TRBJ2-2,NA,CASSSPQGGSNTGELFF,TGTGCCAGCAGCTCTCCCCAGGGCGGTTCGAACACCGGGGAGCTGTTTTTT
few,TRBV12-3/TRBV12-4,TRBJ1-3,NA,CASSLALGISGNTTYF,TGTGCCAGCAGTTTAGCTCTGGGTATCTCTGGAAACACCACATATTTT
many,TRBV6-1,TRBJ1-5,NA,CASSAVDQPQHF,TGTGCCAGCAGTGCGGTCGATCAGCCCCAGCATTTT
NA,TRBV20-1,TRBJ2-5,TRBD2,CSAMMGGGDLWETQYF,TGCAGTGCTATGATGGGGGGGGGAGATTTATGGGAGACCCAGTACTTC
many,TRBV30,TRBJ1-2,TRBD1,CAWSAYIGTGILYGYTF,TGTGCCTGGAGTGCCTATATCGGGACAGGGATTCTCTATGGCTACACCTTC
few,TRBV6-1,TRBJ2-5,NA,CASSVGGSKETQYF,TGTGCCAGCAGTGTGGGGGGTTCGAAAGAGACCCAGTACTTC
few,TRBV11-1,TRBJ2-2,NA,CASSLGHMTGELFF,TGTGCCAGCAGCTTAGGGCACATGACCGGGGAGCTGTTTTTT
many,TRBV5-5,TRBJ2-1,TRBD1,CASSRRTPGQGETNEQFF,TGTGCCAGCAGCCGACGAACTCCGGGACAGGGGGAAACCAATGAGCAGTTCTTC
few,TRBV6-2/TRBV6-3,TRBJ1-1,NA,CASSTTGKRAFF,TGTGCCAGCAGTACGACGGGAAAACGGGCTTTCTTT
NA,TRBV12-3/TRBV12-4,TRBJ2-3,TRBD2,CASSGGGGGSDTQYF,TGTGCCAGCAGTGGAGGTGGGGGGGGGTCAGATACGCAGTATTTT
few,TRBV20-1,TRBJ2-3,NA,CSAFGRTDTQYF,TGCAGTGCTTTCGGGCGAACAGATACGCAGTATTTT
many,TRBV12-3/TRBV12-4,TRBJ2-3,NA,CASSRITDTQYF,TGTGCCAGCAGTCGGATCACAGATACGCAGTATTTT
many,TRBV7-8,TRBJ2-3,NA,CASRHTRVPTDTQYF,TGTGCCAGCAGACATACTAGGGTTCCCACAGATACGCAGTATTTT
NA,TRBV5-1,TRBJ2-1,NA,CASSRGGRHNEQFF,TGCGCCAGCAGCAGGGGGGGGAGGCACAATGAGCAGTTCTTC
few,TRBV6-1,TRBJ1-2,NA,CASSGPAGDNNYGYTF,TGTGCCAGCAGTGGCCCGGCCGGGGATAATAACTATGGCTACACCTTC
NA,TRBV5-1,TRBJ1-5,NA,CASSWTVSDQPQHF,TGCGCCAGCAGCTGGACAGTTTCCGATCAGCCCCAGCATTTT
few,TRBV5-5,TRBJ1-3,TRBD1,CASSARDRVSGNTIYF,TGTGCCAGCAGCGCCCGGGACAGGGTCTCTGGAAACACCATATATTTT
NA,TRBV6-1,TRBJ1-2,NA,CASSGGGNNYGYTF,TGTGCCAGCAGTGGCGGTGGCAACAACTATGGCTACACCTTC
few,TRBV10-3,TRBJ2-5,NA,CAISERVGRQETQYF,TGTGCCATCAGTGAAAGGGTGGGGCGCCAAGAGACCCAGTACTTC
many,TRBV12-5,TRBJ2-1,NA,CASAEGGGYNEQFF,TGTGCTAGTGCCGAGGGGGGGGGCTACAATGAGCAGTTCTTC
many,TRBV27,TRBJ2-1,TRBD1,CASSALDRGNEQFF,TGTGCCAGCAGTGCCTTAGACAGGGGGAATGAGCAGTTCTTC
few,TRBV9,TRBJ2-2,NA,CASSVDRSRTGELFF,TGTGCCAGCAGCGTAGACAGGTCAAGGACCGGGGAGCTGTTTTTT
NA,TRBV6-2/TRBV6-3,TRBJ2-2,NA,CASSYWGTETGELFF,TGTGCCAGCAGTTATTGGGGCACCGAGACCGGGGAGCTGTTTTTT
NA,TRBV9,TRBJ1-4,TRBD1,CASSVGPRGNEKLFF,TGTGCCAGCAGCGTAGGTCCCAGGGGGAATGAAAAACTGTTTTTT
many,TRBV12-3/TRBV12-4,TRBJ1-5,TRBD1,CASSLGTGDGDQPQHF,TGTGCCAGCAGTTTAGGGACAGGGGATGGGGATCAGCCCCAGCATTTT
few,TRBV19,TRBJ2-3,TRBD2,CASSAYDGTSGAQTDTQYF,TGTGCCAGTAGCGCCTACGATGGGACTAGCGGGGCACAAACAGATACGCAGTATTTT
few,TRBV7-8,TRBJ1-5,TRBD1,CASSFRDRSNQPQHF,TGTGCCAGCAGCTTCCGGGACAGGAGCAATCAGCCCCAGCATTTT
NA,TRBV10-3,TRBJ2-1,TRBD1,CAISKTGGGNSNEQFF,TGTGCCATCAGTAAGACAGGGGGCGGTAATTCCAATGAGCAGTTCTTC
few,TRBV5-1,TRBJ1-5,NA,CASSLTGYRNQPQHF,TGCGCCAGCAGCTTGACAGGGTATAGGAATCAGCCCCAGCATTTT
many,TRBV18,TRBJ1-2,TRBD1,CASSPGQEANGYTF,TGTGCCAGCTCGCCGGGACAGGAGGCTAATGGCTACACCTTC
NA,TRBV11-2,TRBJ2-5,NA,CASSPRTTNQETQYF,TGTGCCAGCAGCCCCCGGACTACTAACCAAGAGACCCAGTACTTC
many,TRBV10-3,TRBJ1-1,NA,CAISGQGHLNTEAFF,TGTGCCATCAGTGGACAAGGACACTTGAACACTGAAGCTTTCTTT
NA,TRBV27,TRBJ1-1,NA,CASNPGGPSTEAFF,TGTGCCAGCAACCCTGGGGGGCCTAGCACTGAAGCTTTCTTT
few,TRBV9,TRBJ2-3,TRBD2,CASSVALAGNTDTQYF,TGTGCCAGCAGCGTAGCGCTAGCGGGGAACACAGATACGCAGTATTTT